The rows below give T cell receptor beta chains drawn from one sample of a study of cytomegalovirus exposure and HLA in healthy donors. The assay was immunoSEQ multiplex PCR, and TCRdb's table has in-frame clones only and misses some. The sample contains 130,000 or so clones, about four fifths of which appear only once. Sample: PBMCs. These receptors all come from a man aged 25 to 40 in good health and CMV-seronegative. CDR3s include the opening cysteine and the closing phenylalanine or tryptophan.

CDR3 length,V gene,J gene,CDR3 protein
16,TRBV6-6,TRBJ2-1,CASSFGLAGDDNEQFF
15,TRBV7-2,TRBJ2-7,CASSSSSGSSYEQYF
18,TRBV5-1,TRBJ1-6,CASSLDGSGMIPNSPLHF
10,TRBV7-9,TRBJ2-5,CASSRETQYF
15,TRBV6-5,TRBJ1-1,CASSYSWGLGTEAFF
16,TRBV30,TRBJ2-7,CAWSLMTSGTTDEQYF
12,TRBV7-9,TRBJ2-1,CASSPGYNEQFF
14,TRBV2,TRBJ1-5,CASRGTGDNQPQHF
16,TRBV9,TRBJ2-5,CASSVERTGAAETQYF
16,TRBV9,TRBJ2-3,CASKNGLSGSQDTQYF
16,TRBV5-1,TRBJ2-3,CASSSTSGGSADTQYF
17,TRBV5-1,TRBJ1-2,CASSLLGGQSSGYGYTF
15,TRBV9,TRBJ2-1,CASTVGAEAYNEQFF
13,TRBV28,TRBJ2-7,CASCPGQSYEQYF
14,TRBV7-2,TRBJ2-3,CASRDRGGTDTQYF
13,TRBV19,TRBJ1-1,CASKGQGPPEAFF
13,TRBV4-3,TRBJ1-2,CASSQDGVHGYTF
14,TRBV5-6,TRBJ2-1,CASSLASHYNEQFF
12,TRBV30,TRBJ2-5,CACGQGEETQYF
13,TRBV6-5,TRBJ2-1,CASTQVGSNEQFF